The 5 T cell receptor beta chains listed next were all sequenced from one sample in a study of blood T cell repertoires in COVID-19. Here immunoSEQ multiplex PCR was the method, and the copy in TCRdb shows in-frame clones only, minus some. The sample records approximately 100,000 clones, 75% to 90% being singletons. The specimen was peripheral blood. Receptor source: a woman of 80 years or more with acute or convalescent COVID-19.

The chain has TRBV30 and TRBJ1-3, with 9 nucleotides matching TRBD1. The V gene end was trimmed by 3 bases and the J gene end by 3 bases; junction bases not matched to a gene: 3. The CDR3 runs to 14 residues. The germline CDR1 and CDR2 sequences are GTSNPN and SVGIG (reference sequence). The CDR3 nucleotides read TGTGCCTGGAGCACAGGGGGCTTTGGAAACACCATATATTTT. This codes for CAWSTGGFGNTIYF.

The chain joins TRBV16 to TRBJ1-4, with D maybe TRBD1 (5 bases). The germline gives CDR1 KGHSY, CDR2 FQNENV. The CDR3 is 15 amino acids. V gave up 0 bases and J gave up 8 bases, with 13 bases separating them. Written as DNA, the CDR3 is TGTGCCAGCAGCCAATCGATCCAGGGTGGCGAAAAACTGTTTTTT. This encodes CASSQSIQGGEKLFF. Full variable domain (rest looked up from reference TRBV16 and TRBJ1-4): GEEVAQTPKHLVRGEGQKAKLYCAPIKGHSYVFWYQQVLKNEFKFLISFQNENVFDETGMPKERFSAKCLPNSPCSLEIQATKLEDSAVYFCASSQSIQGGEKLFFGSGTQLSVL.

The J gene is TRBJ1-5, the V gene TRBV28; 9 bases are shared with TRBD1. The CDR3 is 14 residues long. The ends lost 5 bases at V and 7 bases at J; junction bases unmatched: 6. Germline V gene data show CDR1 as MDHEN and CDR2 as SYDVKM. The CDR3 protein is CASSINRGRQPQHF. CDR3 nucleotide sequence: TGTGCCAGCAGTATAAACAGGGGGCGGCAGCCCCAGCATTTT.

CDR3 residues: CASSYSQGEAFF. CDR3 sequence (DNA): TGTGCCAGCAGTTACTCGCAGGGCGAAGCTTTCTTT. The V gene is TRBV6-6, the J gene TRBJ1-1, with D possibly matching TRBD1 (5 bases). The germline CDR1 and CDR2 sequences are MNHNY and SVGAGI (reference sequence). Trimming left V 0 bases short and J 8 bases short, with 7 bases between. The CDR3 contains 12 residues.

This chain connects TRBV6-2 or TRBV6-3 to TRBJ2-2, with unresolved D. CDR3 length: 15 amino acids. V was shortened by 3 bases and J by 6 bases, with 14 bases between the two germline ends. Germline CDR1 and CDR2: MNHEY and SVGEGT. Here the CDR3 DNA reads TGTGCCAGCAGTTATATTAGTACCTTGCCCGGGGAGCTGTTTTTT. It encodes CASSYISTLPGELFF.